Sequencing of this T cell receptor (beta chain) was carried out in a study of T cells expressing NK-cell markers. Study-wide background: Cells sorted as CD3+CD56+NKG2C+, CD3+CD56+NKG2C- and CD3+CD56-NKG2C+ T cells supplied the TCR beta repertoires. HCMV seropositivity marked seven of the eight sequenced donors; one was seronegative.

Scientists made TCR beta cDNA using 5'RACE template switching with UMIs. Each CDR3 protein gets one entry in TCRdb, which reprocessed the 5' RACE reads and gives no DNA. The table for this sample gives 500,000 to 700,000 distinct CDR3 sequences. The CDR3 is made up of 14 amino acids. In germline, CDR1 is DFQATT, CDR2 SNEGSKA (reference sequence). The chain combines TRBV20-1 with TRBJ2-2. The receptor comes from a man younger than 35 in good health. Sequenced sample: blood T cells: a sorted CD56 or NKG2C T cell subset, CD4+ or CD8+ T cells, or bulk PBMC T cells (not recorded which). The CDR3: CSARGAVYTGELFF.